These 17 T cell receptor beta chains came from one sample sequenced in a study of radiotherapy plus CTLA-4 blockade in lung cancer. Repertoires were generated with immunoSEQ multiplex PCR, while TCRdb's copy carries only in-frame clones and drops some. This sample has about 60,000 clones, with over 70% found just once. The sequencing used peripheral blood, collected from a patient treated with radiotherapy plus ipilimumab. The receptors originated from a human donor with non-small cell lung cancer who had a partial response to radiotherapy plus ipilimumab.

The genes are TRBV5-4 and TRBJ2-2, with 9 nucleotides matching TRBD2. The V gene end was trimmed by 1 base and the J gene end by 1 base; junction bases not matched to a gene: 5. Germline V CDR1 and CDR2: SGHNT, YYREEE (reference sequence). The length of the CDR3 is 17 residues. CDR3 in amino acids: CASSLLAGARNTGELFF. The CDR3 DNA reads as TGTGCCAGCAGCTTGTTAGCGGGGGCCCGGAACACCGGGGAGCTGTTTTTT.

The chain uses TRBV7-2 and TRBJ2-7; 8 bases are a match to TRBD2. This CDR3 is 16 amino acids long. Germline V gives CDR1 SGHTA, CDR2 FQGNSA. J gave up 3 bases and V 1 base, and 8 bases lay outside the gene matches. Here the CDR3 reads CASSLVTGAGGYEQYF. CDR3 DNA sequence: TGTGCCAGCAGCTTAGTTACGGGGGCGGGGGGCTACGAGCAGTACTTC. Drawing the rest from reference TRBV7-2 and TRBJ2-7, the complete variable domain is GAGVSQSPSNKVTEKGKDVELRCDPISGHTALYWYRQSLGQGLEFLIYFQGNSAPDKSGLPSDRFSAERTGGSVSTLTIQRTQQEDSAVYLCASSLVTGAGGYEQYFGPGTRLTVT.

The V gene is TRBV27, the J gene TRBJ2-7; 10 bases fit TRBD1. The CDR3 is 15 amino acids. Per the germline V gene, CDR1 is MNHEY and CDR2 is SMNVEV (reference sequence). With V trimmed by 6 bases and J by 6 bases, 11 bases remained unmatched. The CDR3 DNA sequence: TGTGCCAGCAGACAGACCGGGACAGGGGTTGGCGAGCAGTACTTC. Amino acid sequence: CASRQTGTGVGEQYF.

This chain connects TRBV6-1 to TRBJ2-6; 9 bases line up with TRBD1. Germline lookup yields CDR1 MNHNS and CDR2 SASEGT. The J segment lost 0 bases and the V segment lost 2 bases, leaving 5 bases of the junction unmatched. The CDR3 spans 18 residues. The CDR3, as DNA: TGTGCCAGCAGTGAATTAGTGACAGGGGGCTCTGGGGCCAACGTCCTGACTTTC. Translated, it gives CASSELVTGGSGANVLTF.

The V and J genes are TRBV5-6 and TRBJ1-5; tentatively, D is TRBD1 (6 bases). CDR3 size: 17 residues. Germline V lookup: CDR1 SGHDT, CDR2 YYEEEE. V lost 4 bases and J 8 bases, leaving 25 bases between the germline ends. The CDR3 region has the DNA TGTGCCAGCAGCGCTAACCTAGGACAGCCAGATCGTGAGCCCCAGCATTTT. It encodes CASSANLGQPDREPQHF.

The chain couples TRBV19 to TRBJ1-6; 8 positions agree with TRBD1. V shed 6 bases, J shed 6 bases, and the junction held 7 bases outside the gene matches. The CDR3 is 15 residues long. Germline V gene data show CDR1 as LNHDA and CDR2 as SQIVND (reference sequence). DNA for the CDR3: TGTGCCAGTAGGGCCGGCAGGGGGCCTAATTCACCCCTCCACTTT. This translates into CASRAGRGPNSPLHF.

The J gene is TRBJ1-6, the V gene TRBV28; D not resolved. Germline CDR1 MDHEN, CDR2 SYDVKM. V lost 7 bases, J lost 0 bases, and 13 bases lay in between. The CDR3 has 16 amino acids. The CDR3, as DNA: TGTGCCAGCACTGGGAGGGAAGTCTCCTATAATTCACCCCTCCACTTT. This codes for CASTGREVSYNSPLHF.

For the CDR3, the DNA is TGTGCCAGCAGTGGGTGGGACAGTAGGAACACTGAAGCTTTCTTT. Its protein product is CASSGWDSRNTEAFF. The chain uses TRBV2 and TRBJ1-1, with TRBD1 identical over 7 bases. The CDR3 is made up of 15 amino acids. Unmatched junction bases numbered 6, after V lost 4 bases and J lost 1 base. CDR1 is SNHLY and CDR2 is FYNNEI in the germline V gene.

In this sample, this clone turned up a few times. CDR3 in amino acids: CASSLEPGQGIESYGYTF. CDR3 in DNA: TGTGCCAGCAGCTTAGAACCGGGACAGGGGATTGAGAGCTATGGCTACACCTTC. This sequence joins TRBV11-3 and TRBJ1-2; TRBD1 matches at 10 bases. The V segment lost 0 bases and the J segment 4 bases; nucleotides outside the gene matches: 11. The CDR3 sequence is 18 residues long. The germline CDR1 and CDR2 sequences are SGHNT and YENEEA.

The rearrangement uses TRBV10-3 and TRBJ1-1; D may be TRBD1 (5 bases). This CDR3 spans 13 amino acids. V was clipped by 10 bases and J by 3 bases, with 15 bases between them. Germline lookup yields CDR1 ENHRY and CDR2 SYGVKD. The CDR3 here is CATSGWGDTEAFF. CDR3 DNA sequence: TGTGCCACCTCCGGTTGGGGGGACACTGAAGCTTTCTTT.

This chain connects TRBV4-3 to TRBJ2-3; possibly TRBD1 for D (5 bases). Trimming left V 5 bases short and J 1 base short, with 13 bases between. The CDR3 spans 15 residues. Germline CDR1 reads LGHNA; CDR2 reads YSLEER. This CDR3 reads CASSIDSSGTDTQYF. The CDR3 DNA follows: TGCGCCAGCAGCATAGACAGCTCAGGCACAGATACGCAGTATTTT.

This clone was counted a single time. This chain links TRBV6-5 with TRBJ1-1, with a weak D call TRBD1 (6 bases). V lost 2 bases and J lost 2, with 12 bases in between. Germline V gene lookup returns CDR1 MNHEY and CDR2 SVGAGI. The CDR3 sequence is 15 residues long. CDR3 nucleotides: TGTGCCAGCAGTTACGGGGGCAGTGTAAACACTGAAGCTTTCTTT. It yields the protein CASSYGGSVNTEAFF.

This sequence joins TRBV4-1 and TRBJ1-2; a weak D match, TRBD1 (6 bases). Trimming stripped 1 base from V and 7 bases from J, with 16 bases between. The CDR3 consists of 15 residues. Germline CDR1 is MGHRA and CDR2 is YSYEKL. As DNA, the CDR3 is TGCGCCAGCAGCCAAGGGTTCGCAGGGGCAATTGGCTACACCTTC. Protein: CASSQGFAGAIGYTF.

The chain is built from TRBV5-1 and TRBJ1-3; possibly TRBD1 for D (5 bases). This CDR3 comprises 17 residues. Looked up from germline, CDR1 is SGHRS and CDR2 is YFSETQ. V was trimmed by 1 base and J by 0 bases, leaving 14 bases between them. The DNA of the CDR3 is TGCGCCAGCAGCTTGAGTGGGGCTCCAAGCTCTGGAAACACCATATATTTT. Protein: CASSLSGAPSSGNTIYF.

This rearrangement joins TRBV6-6 to TRBJ1-5; D gene uncertain. Trimming pared 0 bases from V and 5 bases from J, leaving 5 bases between. The germline V gene has CDR1 MNHNY and CDR2 SVGAGI (reference sequence). This CDR3 comprises 13 residues. CDR3 nucleotide sequence: TGTGCCAGCAGTTACTCGGTAGATCAGCCCCAGCATTTT. Protein sequence: CASSYSVDQPQHF.

This clone was seen a single time. V gene TRBV4-2 combines with J gene TRBJ1-1; D ambiguous. V lost 0 bases, J lost 1 base, and 15 bases lay in between. Per germline, CDR1 LGHNA and CDR2 YNFKEQ. The CDR3 is made up of 17 amino acids. The CDR3 DNA sequence: TGTGCCAGCAGCCAAGATCTGAAGGGAGTGGGGAACACTGAAGCTTTCTTT. Protein sequence: CASSQDLKGVGNTEAFF.

The V gene is TRBV2, the J gene TRBJ2-7; the match to TRBD1 covers 7 bases. CDR3 length: 14 residues. V shed 10 bases and J 7 bases; nucleotides not matched to a gene: 16. CDR1 and CDR2 (germline): SNHLY, FYNNEI. The CDR3 loop reads CATEPGTATREQYF. CDR3 nucleotides: TGTGCCACTGAACCCGGGACAGCAACTAGGGAGCAGTACTTC.